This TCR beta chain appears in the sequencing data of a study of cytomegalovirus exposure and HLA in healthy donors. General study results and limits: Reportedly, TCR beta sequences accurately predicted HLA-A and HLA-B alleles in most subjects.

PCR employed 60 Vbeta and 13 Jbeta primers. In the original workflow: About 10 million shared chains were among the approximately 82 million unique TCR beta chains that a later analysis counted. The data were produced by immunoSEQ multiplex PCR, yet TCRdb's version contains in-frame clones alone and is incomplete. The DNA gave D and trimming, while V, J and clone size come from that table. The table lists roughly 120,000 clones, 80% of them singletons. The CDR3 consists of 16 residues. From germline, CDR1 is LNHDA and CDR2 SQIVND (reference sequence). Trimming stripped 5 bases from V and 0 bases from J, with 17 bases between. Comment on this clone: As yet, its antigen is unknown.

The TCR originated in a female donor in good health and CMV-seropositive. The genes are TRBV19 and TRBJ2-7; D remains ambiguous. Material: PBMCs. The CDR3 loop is CASSWRSGPSSYEQYF. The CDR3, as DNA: TGTGCCAGTAGTTGGCGTTCAGGCCCGAGCTCCTACGAGCAGTACTTC.